This T cell receptor beta chain stems from a study of cytomegalovirus exposure and HLA in healthy donors. The PCR ran on 60 Vbeta and 13 Jbeta primers. The repertoire was sequenced with immunoSEQ multiplex PCR; TCRdb's copy has only in-frame clones and lacks some. This sample has about 160,000 clones, with 80% to 90% found just once. This CDR3 region has 17 residues. Germline V gene lookup returns CDR1 MNHEY and CDR2 SMNVEV (reference sequence). Trimming removed 4 bases from V and 6 bases from J, with 19 bases in between. Sequenced: PBMCs. V is TRBV27 and J is TRBJ1-6; D may be TRBD1 (5 bases). This receptor was identified in a woman younger than 45 in good health and CMV-seropositive. CDR3 in DNA: TGTGCCAGCAGTTCCGGCTTGACAGCGACCCTTAATTCACCCCTCCACTTT. Protein product: CASSSGLTATLNSPLHF.